This T cell receptor beta chain was obtained from a study of blood T cell repertoires in COVID-19. Study as a whole: T cells, B-cell-depleted T cells, or PBMCs provided the cDNA or gDNA that served as material.

The assay was immunoSEQ multiplex PCR, and TCRdb's table has in-frame clones only and misses some. The sample has about 89,000 clones; more than 70% are singletons. V lost 4 bases, J lost 1 base, and 10 bases stayed unmatched. From germline, CDR1 is SEHNR and CDR2 FQNEAQ (reference sequence). This CDR3 region has 17 residues. The chain couples TRBV7-9 to TRBJ2-7; TRBD2 matches at 10 bases. The receptor was derived from a man between 60 and 70 years old with acute or convalescent COVID-19. Sequencing was done on a sample of peripheral blood. The DNA for the CDR3 is TGTGCCAGCAGCTCTCCCCCTACTAGCGGGGCTTCCTACGAGCAGTACTTC. This encodes CASSSPPTSGASYEQYF. Full variable domain (rest looked up from reference TRBV7-9 and TRBJ2-7): DTGVSQNPRHKITKRGQNVTFRCDPISEHNRLYWYRQTLGQGPEFLTYFQNEAQLEKSRLLSDRFSAERPKGSFSTLEIQRTEQGDSAMYLCASSSPPTSGASYEQYFGPGTRLTVT.